The clone carrying this TCR beta chain appeared many times. Its antigen is undetermined. The study profiled TCR beta VDJ and CDR3 using genomic DNA as template. Using its own MiXCR run on the reads, TCRdb lists one record per CDR3 protein. This table has just over 450,000 distinct CDR3 sequences, 25% to 40% appearing once. These data belong to a study of CD8+CD57+ T cells in acquired aplastic anemia. Study summary: CD4+ and CD8+ cells, once sorted, gave DNA averaging about 3 ug.

It was patients with CD8+CD57+ cell expansion by flow cytometry who were chosen for sequencing. Every patient was diagnosed with severe acquired aplastic anemia. Findings of the study overall: Researchers reported that CD8+ Simpson's diversity was not significantly different in patients versus controls. Both patients and controls carried the same twenty-nine CD8+ CDR3 sequences.

This clonotype was obtained from a human donor with aplastic anemia. The sequencing sample was made of sorted CD4+, CD8+, or CD8+CD57+ T cells (not recorded which) from PBMCs.

CDR3 sequence: CASDDGLGNYGYTF. CDR3 in DNA: TGTGCCAGTGATGACGGACTCGGTAACTATGGCTACACCTTC. The V gene is TRBV9, the J gene TRBJ1-2; D uncertain. This CDR3 has 14 amino acids. V was shortened by 8 bases and J by 1 base, with 15 bases between the two germline ends. Germline CDR1 and CDR2: SGDLS and YYNGEE.